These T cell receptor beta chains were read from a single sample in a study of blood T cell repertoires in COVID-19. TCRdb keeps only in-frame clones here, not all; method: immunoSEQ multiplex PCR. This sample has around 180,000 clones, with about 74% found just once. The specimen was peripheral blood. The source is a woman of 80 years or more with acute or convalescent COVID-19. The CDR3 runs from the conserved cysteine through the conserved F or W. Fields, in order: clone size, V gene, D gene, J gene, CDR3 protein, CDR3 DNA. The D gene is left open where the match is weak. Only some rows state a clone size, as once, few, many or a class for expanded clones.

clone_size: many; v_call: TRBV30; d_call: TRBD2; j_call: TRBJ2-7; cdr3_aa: CAWNLGTSSYEQYF; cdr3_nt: TGTGCCTGGAACCTAGGGACTAGCAGCTACGAGCAGTACTTC
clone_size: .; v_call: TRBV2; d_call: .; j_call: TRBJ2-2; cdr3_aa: CASSDRADGELFF; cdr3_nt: TGTGCCAGCAGTGACAGGGCCGACGGGGAGCTGTTTTTT
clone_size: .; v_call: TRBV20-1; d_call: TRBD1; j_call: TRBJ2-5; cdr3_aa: CSGETGTTQYF; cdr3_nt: TGCAGTGGTGAGACAGGGACGACCCAGTACTTC
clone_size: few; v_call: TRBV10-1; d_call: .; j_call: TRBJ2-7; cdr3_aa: CASSESQGGGISPYEQYF; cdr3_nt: TGCGCCAGCAGTGAGTCCCAGGGCGGCGGGATTTCCCCCTACGAGCAGTACTTC
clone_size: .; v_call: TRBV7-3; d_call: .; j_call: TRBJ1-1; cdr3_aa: CASSSRDGTEAFF; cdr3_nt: TGTGCCAGCAGCTCCAGGGATGGCACTGAAGCTTTCTTT
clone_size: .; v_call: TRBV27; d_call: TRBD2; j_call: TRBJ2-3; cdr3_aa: CASSLASGITDTQYF; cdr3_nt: TGTGCCAGCAGTCTTGCTAGCGGGATCACAGATACGCAGTATTTT
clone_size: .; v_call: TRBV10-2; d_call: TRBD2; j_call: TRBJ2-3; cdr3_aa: CASSENPAGGQHTQYF; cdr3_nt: TGCGCCAGCAGTGAGAATCCAGCGGGAGGCCAACATACGCAGTATTTT
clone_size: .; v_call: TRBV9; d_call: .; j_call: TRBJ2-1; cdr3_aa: CASSVETGNYNEQFF; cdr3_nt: TGTGCCAGCAGCGTAGAGACGGGGAATTACAATGAGCAGTTCTTC
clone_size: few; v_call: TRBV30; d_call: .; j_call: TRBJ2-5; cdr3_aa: CAWSVGGSSETQYF; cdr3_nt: TGTGCCTGGAGTGTAGGCGGAAGTAGCGAGACCCAGTACTTC
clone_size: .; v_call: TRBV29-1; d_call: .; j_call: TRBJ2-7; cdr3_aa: CSVREYEQYF; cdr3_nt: TGCAGCGTCCGAGAGTACGAGCAGTACTTC
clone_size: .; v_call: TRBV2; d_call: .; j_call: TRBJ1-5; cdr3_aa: CASRERVEQPQHF; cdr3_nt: TGTGCCAGCAGGGAGAGGGTAGAGCAGCCCCAGCATTTT
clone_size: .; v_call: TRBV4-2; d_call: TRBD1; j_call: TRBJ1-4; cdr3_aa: CASSPDRGTNEKLFF; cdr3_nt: TGTGCCAGCAGCCCGGACAGGGGAACTAATGAAAAACTGTTTTTT
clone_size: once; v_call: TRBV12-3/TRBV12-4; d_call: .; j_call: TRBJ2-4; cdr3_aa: CASGFDAENIQYF; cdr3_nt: TGTGCCAGCGGATTTGATGCGGAAAACATTCAGTACTTC
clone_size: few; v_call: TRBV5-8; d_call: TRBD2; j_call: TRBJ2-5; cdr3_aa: CASSLTAAGGETQYF; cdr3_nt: TGTGCCAGCAGCTTGACTGCTGCGGGAGGGGAGACCCAGTACTTC
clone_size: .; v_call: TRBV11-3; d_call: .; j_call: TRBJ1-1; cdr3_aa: CASSSPGHREAFF; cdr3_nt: TGTGCCAGCAGCTCACCGGGACACCGTGAAGCTTTCTTT
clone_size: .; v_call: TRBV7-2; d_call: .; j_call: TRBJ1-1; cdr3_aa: CASSLAPDGGIDTEAFF; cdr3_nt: TGTGCCAGCAGCTTAGCGCCCGATGGAGGGATAGACACTGAAGCTTTCTTT
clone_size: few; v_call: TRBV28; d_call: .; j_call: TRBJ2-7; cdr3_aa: CASSLTDSNYEQYF; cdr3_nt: TGTGCCAGCAGTTTAACCGACAGCAACTACGAGCAGTACTTC
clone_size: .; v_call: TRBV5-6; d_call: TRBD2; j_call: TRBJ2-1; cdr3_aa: CASSLVGLADIPKQFF; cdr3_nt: TGTGCCAGCAGCTTGGTGGGACTAGCGGACATCCCCAAGCAGTTCTTC
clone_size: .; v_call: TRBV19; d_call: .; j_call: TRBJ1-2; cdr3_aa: CASSRSGEDYGYTF; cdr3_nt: TGTGCCAGTAGTAGATCCGGGGAGGACTATGGCTACACCTTC
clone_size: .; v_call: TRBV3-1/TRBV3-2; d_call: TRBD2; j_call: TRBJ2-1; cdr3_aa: CASSGQLAGVNEQFF; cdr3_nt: TGTGCCAGCAGCGGACAACTAGCGGGTGTTAATGAGCAGTTCTTC
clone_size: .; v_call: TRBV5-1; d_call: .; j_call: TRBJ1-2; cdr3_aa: CASSLPREGGYTF; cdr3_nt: TGCGCCAGCAGCTTGCCCAGGGAGGGGGGCTACACCTTC
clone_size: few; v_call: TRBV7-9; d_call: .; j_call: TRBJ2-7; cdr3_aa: CASSSGQGLAQREQYF; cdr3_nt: TGTGCCAGCAGCTCAGGACAGGGACTAGCTCAACGCGAGCAGTACTTC
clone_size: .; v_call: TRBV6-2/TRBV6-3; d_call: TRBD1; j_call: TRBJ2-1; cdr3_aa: CASSPGTDRVEQFF; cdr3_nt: TGTGCCAGCAGTCCCGGTACTGACAGGGTTGAGCAGTTCTTC
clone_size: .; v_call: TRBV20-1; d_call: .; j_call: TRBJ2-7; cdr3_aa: CSGLDSLEQYF; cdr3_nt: TGCAGTGGTCTGGACAGCCTCGAGCAGTACTTC
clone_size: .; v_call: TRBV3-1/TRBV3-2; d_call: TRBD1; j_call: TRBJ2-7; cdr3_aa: CASSYPGQAYEQYF; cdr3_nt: TGTGCCAGCAGCTACCCGGGACAGGCCTACGAGCAGTACTTC
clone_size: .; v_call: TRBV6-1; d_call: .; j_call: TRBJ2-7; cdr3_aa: CASSEMVGAREQYF; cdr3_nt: TGTGCCAGCAGTGAAATGGTAGGGGCGCGAGAGCAGTACTTC
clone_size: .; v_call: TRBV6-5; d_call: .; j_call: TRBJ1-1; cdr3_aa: CASLGHGFTEAFF; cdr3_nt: TGTGCCAGCTTGGGACACGGGTTCACTGAAGCTTTCTTT
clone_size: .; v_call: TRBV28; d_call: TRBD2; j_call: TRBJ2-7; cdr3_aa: CASTLGGLAGMYDEQYF; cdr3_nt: TGTGCCAGCACCTTAGGGGGACTAGCGGGAATGTACGACGAGCAGTACTTC
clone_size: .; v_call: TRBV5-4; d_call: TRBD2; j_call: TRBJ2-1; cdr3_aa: CASSPAGGKYNEQFF; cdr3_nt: TGTGCCAGCAGCCCTGCGGGAGGCAAATACAATGAGCAGTTCTTC
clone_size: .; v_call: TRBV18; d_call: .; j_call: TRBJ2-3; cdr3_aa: CATSDSRLDTQYF; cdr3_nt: TGTGCCACCTCGGACTCGCGCTTGGATACGCAGTATTTT
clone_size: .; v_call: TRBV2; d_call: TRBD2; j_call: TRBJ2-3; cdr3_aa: CASRRLADFTDTQYF; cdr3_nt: TGTGCCAGCAGACGACTAGCGGACTTCACAGATACGCAGTATTTT
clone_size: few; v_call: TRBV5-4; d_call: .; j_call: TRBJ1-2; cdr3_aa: CASSLERDNYGYTF; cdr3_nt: TGTGCCAGCAGCTTGGAGAGGGATAACTATGGCTACACCTTC
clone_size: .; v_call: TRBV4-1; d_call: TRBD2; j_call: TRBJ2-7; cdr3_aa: CASSQAQTGGPYEQYF; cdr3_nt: TGCGCCAGCAGCCAAGCCCAAACGGGAGGCCCCTACGAGCAGTACTTC
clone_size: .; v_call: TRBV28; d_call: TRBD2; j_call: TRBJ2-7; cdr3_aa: CASSPPTSVAYEQYF; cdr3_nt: TGTGCCAGCAGTCCACCGACTAGCGTAGCCTACGAGCAGTACTTC
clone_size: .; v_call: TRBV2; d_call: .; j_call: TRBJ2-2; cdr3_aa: CASSGWETGELFF; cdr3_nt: TGTGCCAGCAGTGGATGGGAGACCGGGGAGCTGTTTTTT
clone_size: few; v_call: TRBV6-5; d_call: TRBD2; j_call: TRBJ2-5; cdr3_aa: CASRGETSGETQYF; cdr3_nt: TGTGCCAGCCGGGGGGAGACTAGCGGAGAGACCCAGTACTTC
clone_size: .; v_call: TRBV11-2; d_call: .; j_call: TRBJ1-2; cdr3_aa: CASSIAGTSGYTF; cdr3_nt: TGTGCCAGCAGCATAGCAGGCACGAGTGGCTACACCTTC
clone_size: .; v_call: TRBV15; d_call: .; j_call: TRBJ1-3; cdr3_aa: CATSPSGGMTSGNTIYF; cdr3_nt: TGTGCCACCAGCCCCTCGGGGGGGATGACCTCTGGAAACACCATATATTTT
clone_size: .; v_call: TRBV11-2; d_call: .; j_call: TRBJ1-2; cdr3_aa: CASRPGGGGYTF; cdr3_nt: TGTGCCAGCAGACCGGGAGGGGGTGGCTACACCTTC
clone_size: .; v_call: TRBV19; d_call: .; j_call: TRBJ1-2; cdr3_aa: CASSISSAGDYGYTF; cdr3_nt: TGTGCCAGTAGTATTTCGTCGGCAGGGGATTATGGCTACACCTTC
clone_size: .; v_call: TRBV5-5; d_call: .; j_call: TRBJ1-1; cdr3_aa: CASSLISQTEAFF; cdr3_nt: TGTGCCAGCAGCTTGATCTCCCAGACTGAAGCTTTCTTT
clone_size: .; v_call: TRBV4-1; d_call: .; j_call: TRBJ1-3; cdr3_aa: CASSQTGTRIGNTIYF; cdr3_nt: TGCGCCAGCAGCCAGACCGGGACACGGATCGGAAACACCATATATTTT
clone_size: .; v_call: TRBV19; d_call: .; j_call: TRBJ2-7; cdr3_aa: CASSIAGGQSVYEQYF; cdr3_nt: TGTGCCAGTAGTATAGCCGGGGGGCAGTCCGTCTACGAGCAGTACTTC
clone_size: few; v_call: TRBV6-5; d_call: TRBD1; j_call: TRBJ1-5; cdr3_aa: CASSTGEMGNQPQHF; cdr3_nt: TGTGCCAGCTCGACAGGGGAGATGGGCAATCAGCCCCAGCATTTT